The next 4 T cell receptor beta chains were all read from a single sample in a study of blood T cell repertoires in COVID-19. The method was immunoSEQ multiplex PCR; TCRdb's version includes in-frame clones alone and lacks a portion of them. The sample carries 250,000 to 300,000 clones, about 88% recorded once. Sequences were obtained from peripheral blood. Every receptor here comes from a woman aged 40 to 49 who had recovered from COVID-19.

This chain uses TRBV11-3 with TRBJ2-2; 14 bases are shared with TRBD2. J lost 4 bases, V lost 3 bases, and 4 bases had no gene match. Germline V lookup: CDR1 SGHNT, CDR2 YENEEA. The CDR3 length is 17 residues. CDR3 in DNA: TGTGCCAGCAGCTTCAGGGGACTAGCGGGAGTCACCGGGGAGCTGTTTTTT. Amino acid sequence: CASSFRGLAGVTGELFF.

Remarks on this clone: One junction end disagrees with the germline gene, perhaps due to a read error. The gene calls are TRBV20-1 and TRBJ2-7; 7 bases are shared with TRBD1. Germline CDR1 reads DFQATT; CDR2 reads SNEGSKA (reference sequence). The CDR3 spans 11 residues. Here the CDR3 reads CSAEGGGHTTF. The CDR3 DNA is TGCAGTGCGGAAGGGGGCGGTCATACCACCTTC.

The chain has TRBV11-1 and TRBJ1-2, with D possibly matching TRBD1 (5 bases). Per germline, CDR1 SGHAT and CDR2 FQDESV (reference sequence). The V end was cut by 4 bases, the J end by 8 bases, with 14 bases between. The CDR3 is 13 residues long. The CDR3 bases are TGTGCCAGCAGCTCGGTAGGGGTAACGGGCTACACCTTC. Protein sequence: CASSSVGVTGYTF.

The rearrangement joins TRBV27 to TRBJ2-2; 7 bases agree with TRBD1. CDR1 is MNHEY, CDR2 SMNVEV, per germline (reference sequence). The CDR3 consists of 13 residues. V lost 9 bases and J lost 5; bases outside the gene matches: 6. The CDR3 loop reads CASGTGETGELFF. CDR3 DNA: TGTGCCAGTGGAACAGGGGAAACCGGGGAGCTGTTTTTT.